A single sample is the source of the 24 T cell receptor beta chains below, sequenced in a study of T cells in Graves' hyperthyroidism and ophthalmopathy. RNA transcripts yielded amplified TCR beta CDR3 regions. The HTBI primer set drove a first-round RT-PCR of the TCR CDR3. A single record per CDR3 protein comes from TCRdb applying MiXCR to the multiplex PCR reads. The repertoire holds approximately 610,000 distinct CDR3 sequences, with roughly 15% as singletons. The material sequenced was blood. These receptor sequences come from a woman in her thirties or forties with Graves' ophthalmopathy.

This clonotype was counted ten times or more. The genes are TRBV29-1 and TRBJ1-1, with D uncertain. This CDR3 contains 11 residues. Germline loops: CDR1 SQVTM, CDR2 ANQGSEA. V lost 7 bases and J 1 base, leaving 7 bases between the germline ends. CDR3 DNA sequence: TGCAGCGCCTCGGAGAACACTGAAGCTTTCTTT. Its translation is CSASENTEAFF.

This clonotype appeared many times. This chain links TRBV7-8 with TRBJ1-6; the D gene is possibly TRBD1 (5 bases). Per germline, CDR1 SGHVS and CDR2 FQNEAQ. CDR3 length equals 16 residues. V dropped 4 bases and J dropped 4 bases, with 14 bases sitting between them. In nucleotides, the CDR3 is TGTGCCAGCAGCTCCCGACTCGACAGTTATAATTCACCCCTCCACTTT. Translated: CASSSRLDSYNSPLHF. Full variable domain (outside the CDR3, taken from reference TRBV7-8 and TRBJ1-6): GAGVSQSPRYKVAKRGQDVALRCDPISGHVSLFWYQQALGQGPEFLTYFQNEAQLDKSGLPSDRFFAERPEGSVSTLKIQRTQQEDSAVYLCASSSRLDSYNSPLHFGNGTRLTVT.

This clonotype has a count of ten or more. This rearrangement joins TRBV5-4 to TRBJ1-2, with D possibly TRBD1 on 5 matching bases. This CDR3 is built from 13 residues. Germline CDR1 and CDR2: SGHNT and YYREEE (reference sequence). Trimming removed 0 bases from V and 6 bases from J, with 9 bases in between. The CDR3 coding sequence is TGTGCCAGCAGCTTGGTTCAGGGACATGGCTACACCTTC. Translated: CASSLVQGHGYTF.

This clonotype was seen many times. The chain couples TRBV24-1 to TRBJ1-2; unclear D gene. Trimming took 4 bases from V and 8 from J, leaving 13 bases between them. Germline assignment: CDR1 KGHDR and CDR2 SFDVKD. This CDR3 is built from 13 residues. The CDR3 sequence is CATSDPGREGYTF. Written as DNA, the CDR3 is TGTGCCACCAGTGACCCAGGACGGGAAGGCTACACCTTC.

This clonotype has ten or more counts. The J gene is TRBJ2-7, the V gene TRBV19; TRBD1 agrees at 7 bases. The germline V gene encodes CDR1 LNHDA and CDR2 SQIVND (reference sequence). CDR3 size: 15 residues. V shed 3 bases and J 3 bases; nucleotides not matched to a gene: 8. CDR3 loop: CASSISGQMDYEQYF. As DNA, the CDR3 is TGTGCCAGTAGTATTTCGGGACAGATGGACTACGAGCAGTACTTC. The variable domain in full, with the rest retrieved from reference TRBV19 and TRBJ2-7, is DGGITQSPKYLFRKEGQNVTLSCEQNLNHDAMYWYRQDPGQGLRLIYYSQIVNDFQKGDIAEGYSVSREKKESFPLTVTSAQKNPTAFYLCASSISGQMDYEQYFGPGTRLTVT.

The CDR3 loop reads CASRSTGTKEAFF. The DNA for the CDR3 is TGTGCCAGCAGATCGACCGGGACAAAGGAAGCTTTCTTT. The chain joins TRBV5-4 to TRBJ1-1; D possibly corresponds to TRBD1 (6 bases). Trimming took off 5 bases at V and 8 bases at J, with 16 bases between the two ends. The germline V gene encodes CDR1 SGHNT and CDR2 YYREEE (reference sequence). The CDR3 consists of 13 residues.

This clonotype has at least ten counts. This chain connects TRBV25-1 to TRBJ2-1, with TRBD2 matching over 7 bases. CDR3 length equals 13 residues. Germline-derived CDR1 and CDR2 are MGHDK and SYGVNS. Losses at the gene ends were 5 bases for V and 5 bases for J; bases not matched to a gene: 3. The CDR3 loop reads CASSSGTNNEQFF. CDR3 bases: TGTGCCAGCAGTAGCGGGACCAACAATGAGCAGTTCTTC.

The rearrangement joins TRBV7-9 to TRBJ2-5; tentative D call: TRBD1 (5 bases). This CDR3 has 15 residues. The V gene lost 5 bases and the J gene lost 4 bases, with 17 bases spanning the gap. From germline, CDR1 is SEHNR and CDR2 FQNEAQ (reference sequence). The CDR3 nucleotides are TGTGCCAGCAGCGCCCCGGACATCGAGGCAGAGACCCAGTACTTC. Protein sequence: CASSAPDIEAETQYF.

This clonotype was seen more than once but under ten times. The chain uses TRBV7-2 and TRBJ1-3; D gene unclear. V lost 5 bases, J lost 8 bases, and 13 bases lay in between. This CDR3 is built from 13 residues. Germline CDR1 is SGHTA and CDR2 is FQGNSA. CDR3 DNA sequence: TGTGCCAGCAGCCCGACACGGAGGTACACCATATATTTT. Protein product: CASSPTRRYTIYF.

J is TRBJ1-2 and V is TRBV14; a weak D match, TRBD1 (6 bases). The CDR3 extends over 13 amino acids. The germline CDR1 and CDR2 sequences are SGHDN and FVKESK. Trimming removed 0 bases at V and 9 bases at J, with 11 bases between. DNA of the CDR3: TGTGCCAGCAGCCAAGATCGGACAGTTAGCTACACCTTC. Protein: CASSQDRTVSYTF.

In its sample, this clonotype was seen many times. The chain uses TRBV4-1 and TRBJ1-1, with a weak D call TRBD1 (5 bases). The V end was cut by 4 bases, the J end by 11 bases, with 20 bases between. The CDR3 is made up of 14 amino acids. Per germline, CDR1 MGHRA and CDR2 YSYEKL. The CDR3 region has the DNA TGCGCCAGCAGCCCTCCGGGGGGTGGGAGGCTGGCTTTCTTT. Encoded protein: CASSPPGGGRLAFF.

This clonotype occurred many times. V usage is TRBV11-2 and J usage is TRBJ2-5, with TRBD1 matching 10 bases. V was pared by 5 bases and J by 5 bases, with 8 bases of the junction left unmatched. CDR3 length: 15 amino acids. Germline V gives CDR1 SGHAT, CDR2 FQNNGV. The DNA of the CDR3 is TGTGCCAGCAGCACAGGGACAGGGGCATGGGAGACCCAGTACTTC. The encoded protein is CASSTGTGAWETQYF.

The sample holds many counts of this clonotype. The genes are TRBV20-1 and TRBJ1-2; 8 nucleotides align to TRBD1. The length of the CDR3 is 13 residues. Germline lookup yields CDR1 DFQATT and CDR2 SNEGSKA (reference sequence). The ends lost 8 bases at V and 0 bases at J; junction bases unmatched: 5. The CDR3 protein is CSLMDRANYGYTF. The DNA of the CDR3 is TGCAGTCTCATGGACAGGGCTAACTATGGCTACACCTTC.

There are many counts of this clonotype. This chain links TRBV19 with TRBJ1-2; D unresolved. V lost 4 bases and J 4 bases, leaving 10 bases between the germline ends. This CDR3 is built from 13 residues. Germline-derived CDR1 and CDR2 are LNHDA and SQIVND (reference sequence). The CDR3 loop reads CASSNWDFYGYTF. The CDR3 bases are TGTGCCAGTAGTAATTGGGATTTCTATGGCTACACCTTC.

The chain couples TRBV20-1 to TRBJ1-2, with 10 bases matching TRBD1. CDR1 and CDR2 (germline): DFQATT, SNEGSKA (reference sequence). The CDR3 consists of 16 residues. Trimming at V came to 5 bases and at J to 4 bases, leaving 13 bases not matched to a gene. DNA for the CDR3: TGCAGTGCTGGCCCCCCCGGGACAGGGGCAGGCTATGGCTACACCTTC. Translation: CSAGPPGTGAGYGYTF.

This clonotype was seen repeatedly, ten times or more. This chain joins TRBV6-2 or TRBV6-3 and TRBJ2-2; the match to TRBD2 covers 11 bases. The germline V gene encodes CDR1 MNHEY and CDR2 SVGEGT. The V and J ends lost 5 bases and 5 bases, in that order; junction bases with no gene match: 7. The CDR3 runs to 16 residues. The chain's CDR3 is CASSPEGTSGTGELFF. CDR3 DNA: TGTGCCAGCAGTCCTGAAGGGACTAGCGGAACCGGGGAGCTGTTTTTT.

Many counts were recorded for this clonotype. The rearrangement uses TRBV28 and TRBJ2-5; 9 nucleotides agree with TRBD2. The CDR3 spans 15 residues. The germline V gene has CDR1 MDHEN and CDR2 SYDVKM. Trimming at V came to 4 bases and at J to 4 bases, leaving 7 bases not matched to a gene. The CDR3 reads CASSSIAGAGETQYF. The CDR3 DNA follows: TGTGCCAGCAGTTCCATAGCGGGAGCGGGAGAGACCCAGTACTTC.

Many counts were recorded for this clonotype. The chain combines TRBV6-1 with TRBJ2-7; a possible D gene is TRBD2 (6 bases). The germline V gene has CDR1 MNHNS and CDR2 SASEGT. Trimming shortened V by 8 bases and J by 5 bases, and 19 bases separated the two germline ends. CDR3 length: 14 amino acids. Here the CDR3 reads CASGSNAGSHEQYF. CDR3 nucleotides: TGTGCCAGCGGATCAAATGCCGGGAGCCACGAGCAGTACTTC.

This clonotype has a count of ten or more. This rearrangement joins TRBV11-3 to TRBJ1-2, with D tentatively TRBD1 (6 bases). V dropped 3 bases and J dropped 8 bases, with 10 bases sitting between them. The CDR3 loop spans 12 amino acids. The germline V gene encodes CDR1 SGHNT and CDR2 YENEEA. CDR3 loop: CASSLGDRGYTF. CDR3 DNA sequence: TGTGCCAGCAGCTTGGGTGACAGGGGCTACACCTTC.

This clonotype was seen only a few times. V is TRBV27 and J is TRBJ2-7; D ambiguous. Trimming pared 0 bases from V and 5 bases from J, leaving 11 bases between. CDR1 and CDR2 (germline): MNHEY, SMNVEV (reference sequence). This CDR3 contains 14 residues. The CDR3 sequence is CASSLSVEVDEQYF. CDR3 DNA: TGTGCCAGCAGTTTATCGGTAGAGGTCGACGAGCAGTACTTC.

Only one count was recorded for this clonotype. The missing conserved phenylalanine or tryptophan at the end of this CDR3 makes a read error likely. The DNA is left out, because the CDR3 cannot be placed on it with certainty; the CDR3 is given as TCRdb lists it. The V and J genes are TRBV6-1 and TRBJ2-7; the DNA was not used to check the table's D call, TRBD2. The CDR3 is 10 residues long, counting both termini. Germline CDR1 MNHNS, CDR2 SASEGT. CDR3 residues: CASSGERLAG.

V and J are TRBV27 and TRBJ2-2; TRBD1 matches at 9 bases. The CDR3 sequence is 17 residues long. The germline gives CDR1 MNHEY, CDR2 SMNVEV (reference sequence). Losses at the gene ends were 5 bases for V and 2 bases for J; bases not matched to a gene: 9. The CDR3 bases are TGTGCCAGCAGTGATTCGGACAGGGGCCCAAACACCGGGGAGCTGTTTTTT. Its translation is CASSDSDRGPNTGELFF.

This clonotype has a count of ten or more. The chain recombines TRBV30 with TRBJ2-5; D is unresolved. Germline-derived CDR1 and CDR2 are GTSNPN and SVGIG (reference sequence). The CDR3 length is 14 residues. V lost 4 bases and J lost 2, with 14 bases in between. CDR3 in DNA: TGTGCCTGGACCCCTTTGAGTCTACAAGAGACCCAGTACTTC. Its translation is CAWTPLSLQETQYF.

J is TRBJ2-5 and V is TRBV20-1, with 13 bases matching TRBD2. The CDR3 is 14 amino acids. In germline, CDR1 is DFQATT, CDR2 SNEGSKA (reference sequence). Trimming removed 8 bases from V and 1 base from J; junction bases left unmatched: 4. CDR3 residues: CSPWTSGSQETQYF. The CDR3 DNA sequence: TGCAGTCCCTGGACTAGCGGGAGCCAAGAGACCCAGTACTTC.